This TCR beta chain was sequenced for a study of shared clonotypes between healthy human individuals. Study context: Every donor yielded three CD4 naive, three CD4 memory, two CD8 naive and one CD8 memory plate.

This clone appeared once. Sequenced by immunoSEQ multiplex PCR; TCRdb stores in-frame clones only, minus some. The sample gives about 1,500,000 clones, roughly 96% of which show up once; approximately 1.1% is in the top ten. CDR1 and CDR2 from the germline V gene are MGHRA and YSYEKL. CDR3 length equals 15 residues. V lost 2 bases to trimming and J lost 2 bases, with 12 bases between them. The source of this sequence is a man aged 25-45 years in good health. The chain combines TRBV4-1 with TRBJ1-2; D gene uncertain. Sequencing input: naive CD4+ T cells sorted from blood. This sample's subset: CD45RA+ positively selected. CDR3 residues: CASSQILGMNYGYTF. As DNA, the CDR3 is TGCGCCAGCAGCCAAATCCTGGGTATGAACTATGGCTACACCTTC.